This TCR beta chain emerged from a study of cytomegalovirus exposure and HLA in healthy donors. About the study: Assignment to the Caucasian-associated ancestry cluster applied to approximately 79% of the approximately 420 genotyped donors.

PCR amplification relied on 60 Vbeta primers (plus 13 Jbeta primers). Sequencing was performed with immunoSEQ multiplex PCR; in TCRdb, only in-frame clones are kept and a portion is missing. The sample yields around 200,000 clones, more than 75% seen once. With regard to this clone: What it recognizes is unknown.

The study, taken as a whole, reports: Cytomegalovirus association was assigned to about 180 TCR beta chains. A later analysis linked a missense variant in DCLRE1C to the trimming of TCR beta V and J genes.

The germline V gene has CDR1 SGHAT and CDR2 FQNNGV. V gave up 0 bases and J gave up 7 bases, with 10 bases separating them. The CDR3 extends over 14 amino acids. Sequenced sample: PBMCs. This TCR was sampled from a woman between 35 and 50 years old in good health and CMV-seronegative. This chain joins TRBV11-2 and TRBJ2-1; D might be TRBD1 (5 bases). The DNA of the CDR3 is TGTGCCAGCAGCTTAGACCCCCAGGGAAATGAGCAGTTCTTC. This translates into CASSLDPQGNEQFF.